A selection of T cell receptor beta chains follows, all from one sample in a study of post-analysis software for immune sequencing data. TCRdb used MiXCR to reprocess the PCR reads, holding one entry per CDR3 protein. The table records 820,000 or so distinct CDR3 sequences, about 53% of them present only once. Sequencing was carried out using blood. These TCRs come from a girl between 5 and 17 years old with multiple sclerosis. Each CDR3 is given with its conserved first and last residue. The D gene is left open where the match is weak.

d_call v_call cdr3_aa
TRBD1 TRBV12-3/TRBV12-4 CASTPGTGGRYEQYF
TRBD1 TRBV12-3/TRBV12-4 CASSPSRTPRDRGNQPQHF
. TRBV20-1 CSARGGPVILYNEQFF
TRBD1 TRBV9 CASSRGTGKGGYTF
. TRBV7-9 CASSFGHVYEQYF
. TRBV20-1 CSASPVGLMGDEQYF
. TRBV4-2 CASSQDGRRGSEAKNIQYF
. TRBV21-1 CASSKAQPGFSSYNEQYF
TRBD2 TRBV29-1 CSVLSSGRDRYEQYF
TRBD1 TRBV7-2 CASSSWTGDTIQYF
. TRBV12-3/TRBV12-4 CASSFGGRSNQPQHF
. TRBV5-1 CASSSGPPGEPQHF
. TRBV5-1 CASSFGGEKLFF
TRBD2 TRBV7-3 CASSKGLAGVHENEQFF
. TRBV29-1 CSVEPRVLNEQFF
. TRBV5-1 CASSLDRDPLEQYF
. TRBV7-9 CASSPKAQQNEQYF
. TRBV29-1 CSVESQGTDTQYF
TRBD1 TRBV10-3 CATRDSSYEQYF
. TRBV3-1 CASSRDGGLVTQYF